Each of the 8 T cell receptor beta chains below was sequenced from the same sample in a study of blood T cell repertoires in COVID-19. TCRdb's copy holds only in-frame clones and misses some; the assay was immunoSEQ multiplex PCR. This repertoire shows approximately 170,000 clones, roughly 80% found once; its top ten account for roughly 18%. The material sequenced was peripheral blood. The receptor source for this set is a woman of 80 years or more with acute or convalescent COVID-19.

This chain's CDR3 is CASSLAWLANEQFF. The CDR3 DNA reads TGCGCCAGCAGCTTGGCCTGGCTTGCCAATGAGCAGTTCTTC. The chain carries TRBV5-1 and TRBJ2-1; D is undetermined. Trimming removed 0 bases from V and 6 bases from J, with 10 bases in between. The CDR3 is made up of 14 amino acids. The germline V gene has CDR1 SGHRS and CDR2 YFSETQ.

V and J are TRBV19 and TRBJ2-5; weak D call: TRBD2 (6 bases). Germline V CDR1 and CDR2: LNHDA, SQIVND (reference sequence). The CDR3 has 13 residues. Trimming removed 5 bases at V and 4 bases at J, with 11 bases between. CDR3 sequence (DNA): TGTGCCAGTAGTTCGACTAGGGGAGAGACCCAGTACTTC. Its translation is CASSSTRGETQYF. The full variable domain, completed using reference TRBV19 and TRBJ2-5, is DGGITQSPKYLFRKEGQNVTLSCEQNLNHDAMYWYRQDPGQGLRLIYYSQIVNDFQKGDIAEGYSVSREKKESFPLTVTSAQKNPTAFYLCASSSTRGETQYFGPGTRLLVL.

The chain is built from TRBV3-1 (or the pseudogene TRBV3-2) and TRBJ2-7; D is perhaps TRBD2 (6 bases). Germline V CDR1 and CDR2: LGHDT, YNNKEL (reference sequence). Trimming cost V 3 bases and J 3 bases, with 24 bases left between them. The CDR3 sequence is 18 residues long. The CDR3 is CASSQRVFSGRRFYEQYF. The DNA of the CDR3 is TGTGCCAGCAGCCAGAGGGTCTTTAGTGGGAGGCGCTTCTACGAGCAGTACTTC.

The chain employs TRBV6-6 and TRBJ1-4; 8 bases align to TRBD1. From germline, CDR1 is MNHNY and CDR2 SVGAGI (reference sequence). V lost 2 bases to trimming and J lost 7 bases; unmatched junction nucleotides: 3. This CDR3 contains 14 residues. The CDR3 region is CASSYHRGSEKLFF. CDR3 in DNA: TGTGCCAGCAGTTACCACAGGGGGAGTGAAAAACTGTTTTTT.

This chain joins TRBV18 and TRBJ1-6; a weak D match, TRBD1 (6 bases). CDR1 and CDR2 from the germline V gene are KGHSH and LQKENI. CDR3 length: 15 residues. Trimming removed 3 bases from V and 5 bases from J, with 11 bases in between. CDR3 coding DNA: TGTGCCAGCTCACCCTCAGGGGACAATAATTCACCCCTCCACTTT. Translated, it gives CASSPSGDNNSPLHF. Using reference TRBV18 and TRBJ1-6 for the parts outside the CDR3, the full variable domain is NAGVMQNPRHLVRRRGQEARLRCSPMKGHSHVYWYRQLPEEGLKFMVYLQKENIIDESGMPKERFSAEFPKEGPSILRIQQVVRGDSAAYFCASSPSGDNNSPLHFGNGTRLTVT.

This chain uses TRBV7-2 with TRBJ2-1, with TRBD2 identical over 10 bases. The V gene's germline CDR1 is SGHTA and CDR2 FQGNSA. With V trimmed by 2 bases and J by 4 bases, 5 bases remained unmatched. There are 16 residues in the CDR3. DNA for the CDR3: TGTGCCAGCAGCTTATGGGCTAGCGGGGGTTACAATGAGCAGTTCTTC. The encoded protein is CASSLWASGGYNEQFF.

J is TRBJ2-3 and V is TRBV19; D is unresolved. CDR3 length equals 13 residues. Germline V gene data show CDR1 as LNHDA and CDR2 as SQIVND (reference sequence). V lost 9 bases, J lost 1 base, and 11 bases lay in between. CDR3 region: CARISRGTDTQYF. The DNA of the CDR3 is TGTGCCAGAATCTCAAGAGGCACAGATACGCAGTATTTT.

CDR3 nucleotide sequence: TGTGCCAGCAGCCCGACAGGGGTAGGTGGCTACACCTTC. This sequence encodes CASSPTGVGGYTF. V and J are TRBV28 and TRBJ1-2; 8 nucleotides line up with TRBD1. The trim removed 6 bases at V and 7 bases at J, leaving 7 bases unmatched. The CDR3 spans 13 residues. Germline V gene lookup returns CDR1 MDHEN and CDR2 SYDVKM.